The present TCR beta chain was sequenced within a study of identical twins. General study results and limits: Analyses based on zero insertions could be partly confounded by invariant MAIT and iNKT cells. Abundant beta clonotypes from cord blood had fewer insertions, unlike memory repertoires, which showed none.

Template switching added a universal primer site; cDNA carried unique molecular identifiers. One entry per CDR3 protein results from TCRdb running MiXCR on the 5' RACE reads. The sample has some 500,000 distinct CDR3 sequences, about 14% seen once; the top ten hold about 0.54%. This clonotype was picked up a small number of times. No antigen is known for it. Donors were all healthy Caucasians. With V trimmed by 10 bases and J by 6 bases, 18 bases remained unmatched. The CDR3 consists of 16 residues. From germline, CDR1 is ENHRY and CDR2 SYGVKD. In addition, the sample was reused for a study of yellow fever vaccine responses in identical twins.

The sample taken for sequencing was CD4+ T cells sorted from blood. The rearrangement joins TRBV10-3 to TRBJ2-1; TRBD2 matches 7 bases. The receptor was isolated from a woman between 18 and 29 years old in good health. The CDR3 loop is CATSPYGTTPSNEQFF. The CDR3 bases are TGTGCCACTTCACCGTACGGGACTACCCCTAGCAATGAGCAGTTCTTC.